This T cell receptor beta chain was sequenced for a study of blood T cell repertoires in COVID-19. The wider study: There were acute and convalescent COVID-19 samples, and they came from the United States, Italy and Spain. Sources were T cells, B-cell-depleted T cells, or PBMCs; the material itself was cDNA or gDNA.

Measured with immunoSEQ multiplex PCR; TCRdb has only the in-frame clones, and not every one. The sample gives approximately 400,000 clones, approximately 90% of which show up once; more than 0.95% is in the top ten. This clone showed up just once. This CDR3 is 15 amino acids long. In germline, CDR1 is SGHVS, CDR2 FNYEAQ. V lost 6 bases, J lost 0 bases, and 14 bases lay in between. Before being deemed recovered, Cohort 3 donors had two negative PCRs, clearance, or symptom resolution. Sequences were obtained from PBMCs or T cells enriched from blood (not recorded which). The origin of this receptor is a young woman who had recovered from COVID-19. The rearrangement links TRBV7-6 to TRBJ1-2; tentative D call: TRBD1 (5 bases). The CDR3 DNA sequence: TGTGCCAGCAGTCCTCTGACAGAGACTAACTATGGCTACACCTTC. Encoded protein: CASSPLTETNYGYTF.